The sequence of this T cell receptor beta chain was determined in a study of shared clonotypes between healthy human individuals (dated by TCRdb to 2018 to 2020). Looking at the study overall: The cohort comprised a couple of women and a few men aged 18 to 49 years. Per donor, three plates each were used for CD4 naive and CD4 memory, two for CD8 naive, and one for CD8 memory. Leukapheresis yielded between about 0.9 and 10 billion PBMCs per donor. To increase sequencing depth and limit assay-specific biases, different laboratories used diverse techniques to prepare libraries and sequence TCR repertoires. Blood TCR repertoires of roughly five healthy adults were deeply sequenced to estimate repertoire size and the extent of clonotype sharing between individuals.

The donors were healthy, HIV-negative adults with no recently reported acute infections or vaccinations. All donors were Caucasian adults living in Nashville, Tennessee, USA. CD4+ T cells were enriched through magnetic negative selection, after which naive cells were positively selected on CD45RA and the remaining negative fraction served as the memory subset. After blood collection by leukapheresis, PBMCs were isolated using Ficoll-Histopaque density gradient centrifugation and then cryopreserved in the vapor phase of liquid nitrogen. Analytical flow cytometry was used to check the purity and quantity of every magnetically sorted T cell population. Genomic DNA was isolated from every sorted fraction and measured by UV absorbance on a Nanodrop 2000c. Broad study findings and their caveats: Estimated clonotype richness was generally larger for naive than for memory subsets. Because the study included a small number of donors, the genetic and exposure-history diversity represented was limited. Sampling was restricted to blood, and TCR repertoires in tissues likely differ from the TCR repertoires found in blood. Approximately 5% of naive CD4, around 3.6% of naive CD8, 2.3% of memory CD4, and over 0.35% of memory CD8 clonotypes were shared across a few donors. Higher generation probabilities were observed for clonotypes shared by all four sorted-subset donors than for non-shared clonotypes. Incomplete sequencing was indicated by rarefaction of sorted-subset datasets, despite the large sequencing depth. Pairwise subsampling indicated that sequencing depth was expected to affect the degree of clonotype sharing among donors.

Using the deep immunoSEQ assay, TCR CDR3 regions were amplified from genomic DNA by multiplex PCR. Extracted genomic DNA from each cell subset was distributed evenly across all wells of several immunoSEQ 96-well plates, and each plate was treated as a replicate. For sorted subsets, about 200 ng genomic DNA, equal to tens of thousands of T cell genomes, was loaded into each replicate PCR. Purified libraries were measured with a Qubit 3.0 fluorometer, size-checked on a Bioanalyzer 2100, and measured again with the KAPA Library Quantification kit. Every immunoSEQ 96-well plate was sequenced on a dedicated single-read 150-cycle Illumina NextSeq 550 flow cell. Per the authors' processing: Because the immunoSEQ output held only junctional sequences and lacked quality scores, the filtering could not match the filtering applied to full-length reads. To assign V/J genes and CDR3, sequences were annotated using PyIR, a Python wrapper for IgBLAST v1.9, with IMGT germline references. Any read was removed if the V/J assignment was weak (E-value above 1e-6), the CDR3 was missing, or the read contained stop codons, out-of-frame junctions, or ambiguous translated residues. V3J clonotypes were defined by identical inferred V gene, J gene, and CDR3 amino acid sequence. To compute the percentage overlap between repertoires, the number of shared unique clonotypes was divided by the size of the smaller repertoire. Richness of each repertoire was evaluated using RTK rarefaction, the Chao1 estimator, and Recon v2.1 estimates of unobserved clonotypes. OLGA was used to compute generation probabilities for all TCRbeta clonotypes that the gDNA method yielded from a few donors. This immuneACCESS table, as held by TCRdb, lists in-frame sequences with V and J called but not all clones. Of the missing ones, under half trace to an unresolved V gene in checked studies; the others have no known cause. V, J and clone size reflect that table, while D and trimming were determined from the DNA. This sample is represented by roughly 2.4 million clones; approximately 94% of them were singletons. The ten largest account for approximately 0.13% of the sample.

Comment on this clone: Its antigen specificity is not known. Per-base quality was not reported, and no clone a single base away is much larger than it.

Trimming removed 2 bases from V and 0 bases from J, leaving 11 bases between the germline ends. Counted from cysteine to phenylalanine, this CDR3 has 16 amino acids. The read is trimmed to its CDR3 DNA, 48 bases read in frame from base 1. Per the germline V gene (reference sequence), SGHKS is the CDR1 and YYEKEE is the CDR2. This chain joins TRBV5-5 to TRBJ1-4, with TRBD1 perhaps the D gene, on 5 matching bases. Sample: naive CD4+ T cells sorted from blood. The meaning of the sample's cell subset or site label: CD45RA+ positively selected. The sequence derives from a man in his late teens or twenties in good health. In nucleotides, the sequence is TGTGCCAGCAGCTTACTGACAGCCGCAACTAATGAAAAACTGTTTTTT. Translated, it reads CASSLLTAATNEKLFF.